This TCR beta chain was captured in a study of molecular identifiers for immune sequencing clone quantification. In this sample, this clonotype turned up many times. CDR3 length equals 17 residues. V lost 3 bases, J lost 1 base, and 9 bases stayed unmatched. CDR1 and CDR2 (germline): SGDLS, YYNGEE. In TCRdb, the PCR reads were re-called with MiXCR into one record per CDR3 protein. The top ten clones hold approximately 1.6% of a sample with 60,000 to 70,000 distinct CDR3 sequences, 15% to 20% of them seen once. Input material: naive CD8+ T cells from blood, with Jurkat cell RNA spiked in. Regarding subset: FACS-sorted CD8+CD4-CCR7+CD45RA+ naive T cells. The clonotype originates from a human donor in good health. Some libraries in this study had Jurkat cell RNA spiked in. The V call is TRBV9, the J call TRBJ2-3, with 9 bases lining up with TRBD2. CDR3 in DNA: TGTGCCAGCAGCGCGACGCCGGCTAGCGGGGGCACAGATACGCAGTATTTT. This codes for CASSATPASGGTDTQYF.